Detailed here is one TCR beta chain. Its specificity is unknown. One junction end does not reproduce the germline sequence, and a read error may be involved. Total RNA was isolated from unfractionated whole blood. Individual cDNA molecules in this library carried unique molecular identifiers. Original data processing: Counts of TCRs in each sample centred on a median of around 96,000 and extended from around 25,000 to 690,000. One entry per CDR3 protein, called by TCRdb with MiXCR from the 5' RACE reads. The V and J calls reflect TCRdb's pipeline rather than the authors' work. The sample includes about 81,000 distinct CDR3 sequences, approximately 7.7% seen only once; the top ten take 2% to 2.5%. The sample originates from a study of human T cells and chemical hapten exposure. The wider study: Slight differences in pooled library volume were the main source of varying TCR yields across samples. Broader study findings: High-frequency TCRs, those above 1 in 1000, stayed the same after DPC sensitization.

This CDR3 region has 15 residues. Germline loops: CDR1 KGHSH, CDR2 LQKENI. This receptor was obtained from a male donor in good health. V is TRBV18 and J is TRBJ2-7; the D gene is possibly TRBD2 (6 bases). The CDR3 loop reads CAGSPSRGVSYEQYF. CDR3 DNA: TGTGCCGGCTCACCCTCGCGGGGAGTCTCCTACGAGCAGTACTTC.